The 6 T cell receptor beta chains below were found in one sample sequenced in a study of blood T cell repertoires in COVID-19. TCRdb's copy holds only in-frame clones and misses some; the assay was immunoSEQ multiplex PCR. The table includes some 140,000 clones, approximately 88% detected once. Sample: PBMCs or T cells enriched from blood (not recorded which). Receptors originate from a man aged 35 to 55 with acute COVID-19.

The CDR3: CASSKKTITDTDTQYF. The CDR3, as DNA: TGTGCCAGCAGCAAAAAAACGATTACTGACACAGATACGCAGTATTTT. V is TRBV21-1 and J is TRBJ2-3; the table assigns TRBD2, which was not confirmed against the DNA. TRBV21-1 is a listed pseudogene. This CDR3 spans 16 amino acids.

This clone was detected many times. This rearrangement joins TRBV28 to TRBJ1-2; D is undetermined. The V and J ends lost 6 bases and 4 bases respectively, with 24 bases between them. Germline V lookup: CDR1 MDHEN, CDR2 SYDVKM. The CDR3 runs to 17 residues. In nucleotides, the CDR3 is TGTGCCAGCAGCCCCTCACAACTCCGAGCTCGGGGCTATGGCTACACCTTC. Encoded protein: CASSPSQLRARGYGYTF.

This chain joins TRBV5-1 and TRBJ2-3; 9 bases align to TRBD1. Germline values: CDR1 SGHRS, CDR2 YFSETQ. The CDR3 has 17 amino acids. V dropped 0 bases and J dropped 1; count of bases not matched to a gene: 6. CDR3 sequence reads: CASSLALGQGGTDTQYF. The CDR3 bases are TGCGCCAGCAGCTTGGCTCTGGGACAGGGTGGCACAGATACGCAGTATTTT.

This chain connects TRBV13 to TRBJ2-7; perhaps TRBD1 as D (5 bases). The V end was cut by 3 bases, the J end by 7 bases, with 16 bases between. CDR1 and CDR2 from the germline V gene are PRHDT and FYEKMQ (reference sequence). The CDR3 is 14 amino acids. The CDR3 here is CASSFSTGGDEQYF. The DNA of the CDR3 is TGTGCCAGCAGCTTTTCTACAGGTGGGGATGAGCAGTACTTC.

This clone showed up just a few times. V usage is TRBV7-2 and J usage is TRBJ1-3; D is perhaps TRBD1 (6 bases). Trimming pared 6 bases from V and 0 bases from J, leaving 12 bases between. This CDR3 has 15 amino acids. Germline V CDR1 and CDR2: SGHTA, FQGNSA. DNA for the CDR3: TGTGCCAGCAGGCCTACAGGGATCTCTGGAAACACCATATATTTT. This sequence encodes CASRPTGISGNTIYF.

The J gene is TRBJ2-1, the V gene TRBV14; 7 positions match TRBD1. Looked up from germline, CDR1 is SGHDN and CDR2 is FVKESK. The CDR3 is 15 residues long. Unmatched junction bases numbered 5, after V lost 2 bases and J lost 4 bases. The CDR3 sequence: CASSQSRGPYNEQFF. The CDR3 DNA reads TGTGCCAGCAGCCAATCTAGGGGGCCGTACAATGAGCAGTTCTTC.